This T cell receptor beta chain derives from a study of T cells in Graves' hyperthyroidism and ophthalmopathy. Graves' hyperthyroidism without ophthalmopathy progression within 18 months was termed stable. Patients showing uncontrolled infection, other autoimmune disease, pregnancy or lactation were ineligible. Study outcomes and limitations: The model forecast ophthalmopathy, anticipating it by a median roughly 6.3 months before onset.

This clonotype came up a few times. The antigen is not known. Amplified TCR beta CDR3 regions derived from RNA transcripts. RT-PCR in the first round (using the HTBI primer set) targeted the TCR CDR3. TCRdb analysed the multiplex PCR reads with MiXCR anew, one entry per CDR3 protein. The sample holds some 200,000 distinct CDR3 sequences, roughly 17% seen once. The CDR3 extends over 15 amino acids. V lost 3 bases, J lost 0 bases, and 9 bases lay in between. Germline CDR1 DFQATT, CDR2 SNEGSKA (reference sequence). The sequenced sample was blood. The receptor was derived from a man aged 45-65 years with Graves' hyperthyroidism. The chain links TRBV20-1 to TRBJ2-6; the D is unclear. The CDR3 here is CSASKGNSGANVLTF. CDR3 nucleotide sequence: TGCAGTGCTAGCAAGGGAAACTCTGGGGCCAACGTCCTGACTTTC.